Shown below are 19 T cell receptor beta chains from a single sample sequenced in a study of OX40 agonist ivuxolimab in advanced cancers. Sequencing was performed with immunoSEQ multiplex PCR; in TCRdb, only in-frame clones are kept and a portion is missing. The sample holds approximately 89,000 clones, around nine tenths seen once. Sequenced here: CD4+ or CD8+ T cells sorted from blood, sampled in a trial of the OX40 agonist ivuxolimab. The receptors derive from an adult with an advanced solid tumor such as melanoma, head and neck, liver or kidney cancer.

This sequence joins TRBV25-1 and TRBJ2-3; a weak D match, TRBD2 (6 bases). V lost 10 bases to trimming and J lost 5 bases, with 16 bases between them. The length of the CDR3 is 13 residues. Germline V gene data show CDR1 as MGHDK and CDR2 as SYGVNS. CDR3 region: CANKEGIGDTQYF. The CDR3 region has the DNA TGTGCCAACAAGGAGGGGATCGGAGATACGCAGTATTTT.

CDR3 sequence reads: CAHPRGGDTGELFF. The CDR3 bases are TGTGCCCACCCTCGGGGGGGGGACACCGGGGAGCTGTTTTTT. This chain uses TRBV6-4 with TRBJ2-2; 8 bases are a match to TRBD2. Germline V gene data show CDR1 as MRHNA and CDR2 as SNTAGT. This CDR3 has 14 residues. V shed 11 bases and J 3 bases; nucleotides not matched to a gene: 8.

This clone was found once. CDR3 loop: CASSLEQGRQKQFF. The CDR3 DNA reads as TGCGCCAGCAGCTTGGAACAGGGACGACAGAAGCAGTTCTTC. This chain uses TRBV5-1 with TRBJ2-1, with D possibly matching TRBD1 (6 bases). With 0 bases removed from V and 11 bases from J, the gap between germline ends came to 15 bases. CDR1 and CDR2 from the germline V gene are SGHRS and YFSETQ. The CDR3 has 14 amino acids.

The rearrangement uses TRBV27 and TRBJ2-7; 8 nucleotides match TRBD2. This CDR3 has 15 amino acids. In germline, CDR1 is MNHEY, CDR2 SMNVEV (reference sequence). The trim removed 0 bases at V and 2 bases at J, leaving 3 bases unmatched. The CDR3 DNA is TGTGCCAGCAGTTTATCAACTAGCGGAACCTACGAGCAGTACTTC. It translates to CASSLSTSGTYEQYF.

This clone has just one count. The rearrangement links TRBV10-3 to TRBJ2-3, with no clear D. CDR1 ENHRY and CDR2 SYGVKD come from the germline V gene. V lost 11 bases to trimming and J lost 0 bases, with 9 bases between them. The CDR3 covers 12 residues. The CDR3 sequence: CAVEGSTDTQYF. In DNA form, the CDR3 reads TGTGCCGTCGAAGGGAGCACAGATACGCAGTATTTT.

This sequence joins TRBV23-1 and TRBJ2-2; D gene unclear. TRBV23-1 is filed as an ORF, its function uncertain. The V gene lost 0 bases and the J gene lost 1 base, with 9 bases spanning the gap. The CDR3 spans 16 residues. The CDR3, as DNA: TGCGCCAGCAGTCAATCCAGCTGGAAGAACACCGGGGAGCTGTTTTTT. Its translation is CASSQSSWKNTGELFF.

This clone was recorded only once. This chain uses TRBV6-5 with TRBJ1-2; a possible D gene is TRBD1 (5 bases). CDR3 size: 13 residues. Germline CDR1 reads MNHEY; CDR2 reads SVGAGI. Trimming cost V 2 bases and J 2 bases, with 6 bases left between them. The CDR3 bases are TGTGCCAGCAGTTACGACAGCAACTATGGCTACACCTTC. Protein sequence: CASSYDSNYGYTF.

The count of this clone is one. The chain recombines TRBV7-6 with TRBJ2-1; 8 bases are a match to TRBD2. CDR1 SGHVS and CDR2 FNYEAQ come from the germline V gene. CDR3 length: 15 residues. With V trimmed by 5 bases and J by 3 bases, 6 bases remained unmatched. This CDR3 is CASSRLAGGYNEQFF. The DNA of the CDR3 is TGTGCCAGCAGCCGTCTAGCGGGCGGCTACAATGAGCAGTTCTTC.

This CDR3 is CASSPGQGQREQYF. The CDR3 nucleotides are TGTGCCAGCTCACCAGGACAGGGGCAGCGGGAGCAGTACTTC. V and J are TRBV18 and TRBJ2-7; 9 bases agree with TRBD1. Trimming at V came to 2 bases and at J to 7 bases, leaving 6 bases not matched to a gene. The length of the CDR3 is 14 residues. Germline V CDR1 and CDR2: KGHSH, LQKENI.

V gene TRBV29-1 combines with J gene TRBJ1-3; the D is unclear. The CDR3 length is 13 residues. The V gene lost 6 bases and the J gene lost 0 bases, with 9 bases spanning the gap. Germline V gene data show CDR1 as SQVTM and CDR2 as ANQGSEA. This chain's CDR3 is CSVLHTSGNTIYF. DNA for the CDR3: TGCAGCGTCCTTCATACCTCTGGAAACACCATATATTTT. Looking up the rest from reference TRBV29-1 and TRBJ1-3 gives the full variable domain: SAVISQKPSRDICQRGTSLTIQCQVDSQVTMMFWYRQQPGQSLTLIATANQGSEATYESGFVIDKFPISRPNLTFSTLTVSNMSPEDSSIYLCSVLHTSGNTIYFGEGSWLTVV.

The chain links TRBV2 to TRBJ1-2; 9 nucleotides agree with TRBD1. In germline, CDR1 is SNHLY, CDR2 FYNNEI. The CDR3 spans 20 residues. Trimming cost V 3 bases and J 8 bases; bases outside gene matches: 25. In DNA form, the CDR3 reads TGTGCCAGCAGTGATGGAAGGACAGGGGCAAGGGGGCTTTCAACTAGGGGCTACACCTTC. It encodes CASSDGRTGARGLSTRGYTF.

This sequence joins TRBV5-5 and TRBJ1-1; no clear D gene. This CDR3 has 14 residues. Germline V gene lookup returns CDR1 SGHKS and CDR2 YYEKEE (reference sequence). V lost 0 bases, J lost 3 bases, and 9 bases lay in between. The CDR3 protein is CASSLVVRDTEAFF. CDR3 coding DNA: TGTGCCAGCAGCTTGGTCGTAAGGGACACTGAAGCTTTCTTT.

The chain links TRBV6-6 to TRBJ2-5, with D unresolved. The CDR3 has 12 residues. Germline V gene lookup returns CDR1 MNHNY and CDR2 SVGAGI (reference sequence). With 5 bases removed from V and 3 bases from J, the gap between germline ends came to 7 bases. Written as DNA, the CDR3 is TGTGCCAGCAGTCCTTCCAAAGAGACCCAGTACTTC. This gives the protein CASSPSKETQYF.

The chain employs TRBV15 and TRBJ2-1; D not certain. Germline V gene lookup returns CDR1 LNHNV and CDR2 YYDKDF (reference sequence). Between the trimmed V and J ends, which lost 0 bases and 12 bases, there was a span of 9 bases. The CDR3 extends over 12 amino acids. The CDR3 DNA sequence: TGTGCCACCAGCAGAGATTGGTTTGGGCAGTTCTTC. This sequence encodes CATSRDWFGQFF.

V usage is TRBV9 and J usage is TRBJ2-3; D unclear. The CDR3 is 12 residues long. CDR1 and CDR2 from the germline V gene are SGDLS and YYNGEE. Trimming cost V 0 bases and J 5 bases, with 4 bases left between them. DNA for the CDR3: TGTGCCAGCAGCGTAGGTTTAGATACGCAGTATTTT. Amino acids: CASSVGLDTQYF. Full variable domain (missing parts from reference TRBV9 and TRBJ2-3): DSGVTQTPKHLITATGQRVTLRCSPRSGDLSVYWYQQSLDQGLQFLIQYYNGEERAKGNILERFSAQQFPDLHSELNLSSLELGDSALYFCASSVGLDTQYFGPGTRLTVL.

The rearrangement links TRBV7-2 to TRBJ1-2; D gene unclear. V gave up 4 bases and J gave up 2 bases, with 14 bases separating them. Per the germline V gene, CDR1 is SGHTA and CDR2 is FQGNSA. This CDR3 has 15 amino acids. The CDR3 loop reads CASSSSRISNYGYTF. CDR3 in DNA: TGTGCCAGCAGCTCTTCCAGGATTTCCAACTATGGCTACACCTTC.

The chain couples TRBV9 to TRBJ1-2; possibly TRBD1 for D (6 bases). Per the germline V gene, CDR1 is SGDLS and CDR2 is YYNGEE. The CDR3 totals 16 residues. V was clipped by 3 bases and J by 2 bases, with 17 bases between them. CDR3 protein: CASSARLTGANYGYTF. The DNA for the CDR3 is TGTGCCAGCAGCGCCCGACTTACGGGGGCGAACTATGGCTACACCTTC.

The V and J genes are TRBV11-2 and TRBJ2-7; 9 positions agree with TRBD1. CDR3 length: 15 residues. CDR1 is SGHAT, CDR2 FQNNGV, per germline. V lost 5 bases to trimming and J lost 5 bases; unmatched junction nucleotides: 10. This chain's CDR3 is CASSGPGTGKHEQYF. The CDR3 DNA reads as TGTGCCAGCAGCGGCCCCGGGACAGGGAAACACGAGCAGTACTTC. The full variable domain, with the rest looked up from reference TRBV11-2 and TRBJ2-7, is EAGVAQSPRYKIIEKRQSVAFWCNPISGHATLYWYQQILGQGPKLLIQFQNNGVVDDSQLPKDRFSAERLKGVDSTLKIQPAKLEDSAVYLCASSGPGTGKHEQYFGPGTRLTVT.

Concerning this clone itself: The same CDR3 arises from other DNA sequences in this sample as well. The genes are TRBV6-1 and TRBJ1-1; 8 nucleotides agree with TRBD1. The CDR3 extends over 14 amino acids. Losses at the gene ends were 5 bases for V and 3 bases for J; bases not matched to a gene: 5. Germline V lookup: CDR1 MNHNS, CDR2 SASEGT. CDR3 region: CASSWTGRDTEAFF. The CDR3 coding sequence is TGTGCCAGCAGTTGGACAGGGCGGGACACTGAAGCTTTCTTT.